The clone carrying this T cell receptor (beta chain) was observed a single time. This sample was taken from a study of blood T cell repertoires in COVID-19. Only in-frame clones appear in the TCRdb table, and some are missing; sequencing was by immunoSEQ multiplex PCR. The sample has about 60,000 clones, under 90% seen once; the top ten hold 10% to 15%. The TCR originated in a human donor in a cohort sampled during active COVID-19. The sequenced material came from peripheral blood.

CDR3 in DNA: TGTGCCAGCAGCTTACGATACAGGGACAATGAGCAGTTCTTC. Its protein is CASSLRYRDNEQFF. The V and J genes are TRBV11-2 and TRBJ2-1, with D possibly TRBD1 on 6 matching bases. The CDR3 has 14 residues. Germline CDR1 SGHAT, CDR2 FQNNGV. The V and J ends lost 2 bases and 5 bases respectively, with 10 bases between them.